This TCR beta chain is from a study of T cell repertoires in ileal Crohn's disease. Study outcomes and limitations: High-frequency clones were more common in sorted CD8 than CD4 cells.

CDR1 is MNHNS and CDR2 is SASEGT in the germline V gene. This CDR3 spans 13 amino acids. Trimming stripped 8 bases from V and 6 bases from J, with 15 bases between. A remark on this clone: What it binds is not known.

Method: immunoSEQ multiplex PCR; TCRdb's copy keeps in-frame clones and lacks some. The sample yields 25,000 to 30,000 clones, about three quarters seen once. This receptor was taken from an adult with Crohn's disease. The chain links TRBV6-1 to TRBJ2-3; D perhaps matches TRBD2 (7 bases). Specimen: ileal tissue. Written as DNA, the CDR3 is TGTGCCAGCGTGGGGGGGGCGGGGGATACGCAGTATTTT. This translates into CASVGGAGDTQYF.